This is a list of T cell receptor beta chains from one sample in a study of vaccination effects on CD4 cells after COVID-19. This table comes from immunoSEQ multiplex PCR, and its TCRdb copy is limited to in-frame clones, with some not included. This sample has about 76,000 clones, with 77% found just once. These TCRs' antigens remain unknown. This specimen consisted of CD4+ T cells from PBMCs cultured without peptide, obtained before COVID-19 vaccination. All receptors come from a human donor who received a COVID-19 vaccine. Both conserved end residues are part of each CDR3. A D gene is named only where the DNA matches it firmly. A row's size may be missing; if present it is once, few, many or a size class.

V	D	size	J	DNA	CDR3
TRBV30	TRBD1	NA	TRBJ1-6	TGTGCCTGGAAGGCCTCGGGACAGGGGTATTCACCCCTCCACTTT	CAWKASGQGYSPLHF
TRBV15	TRBD2	NA	TRBJ2-5	TGTGCCACCAGCAGACTAGCGGGGGGTATCCAAGAGACCCAGTACTTC	CATSRLAGGIQETQYF
TRBV5-4	NA	few	TRBJ1-2	TGTGCCAGCAGCTTGAGCCAGAGCTATGGCTACACCTTC	CASSLSQSYGYTF
TRBV5-8	NA	NA	TRBJ1-2	TGTGCCAGCAGCCCCACAGAATATGGCTACACCTTC	CASSPTEYGYTF
TRBV18	NA	NA	TRBJ1-2	TGTGCCAGCTCACCAGGTCAGGGAGTTAACTATGGCTACACCTTC	CASSPGQGVNYGYTF
TRBV2	NA	NA	TRBJ1-1	TGTGCCAGCACTCGGACAGAGAACACTGAAGCTTTCTTT	CASTRTENTEAFF
TRBV18	NA	NA	TRBJ1-3	TGTGCCAGCTCACTTGGTCAGTCTGCAAACACCATATATTTT	CASSLGQSANTIYF
TRBV6-5	TRBD1	NA	TRBJ2-2	TGTGCCAGCAGGACAGGGGACACCGGGGAGCTGTTTTTT	CASRTGDTGELFF
TRBV11-3	NA	NA	TRBJ1-3	TGTGCCAGCAGCCACCCTGGAAACACCATATATTTT	CASSHPGNTIYF
TRBV6-6	NA	few	TRBJ1-4	TGTGCCAGCAGTTACTCGAACACTAATGAAAAACTGTTTTTT	CASSYSNTNEKLFF
TRBV4-2	NA	NA	TRBJ1-3	TGTGCCAGCAGCCAAGATTATCAGGAAGACCCTGGAAACACCATATATTTT	CASSQDYQEDPGNTIYF
TRBV6-7	NA	few	TRBJ1-6	TGTGCCAGCAGCCCCGGGTTGGGGGCCCTCCACTTT	CASSPGLGALHF
TRBV19	TRBD1	NA	TRBJ1-5	TGTGCCAGTAGTAAGGGACAGGGCAATCAGCCCCAGCATTTT	CASSKGQGNQPQHF
TRBV7-3	NA	NA	TRBJ2-2	TGTGCCAGCCGATTGATCGGGGACACCGGGGAGCTGTTTTTT	CASRLIGDTGELFF
TRBV7-2	NA	NA	TRBJ1-6	TGTGCCAGCAGCTCACAGGGTTCTGATAATTCACCCCTCCACTTT	CASSSQGSDNSPLHF
TRBV7-2	NA	NA	TRBJ1-1	TGTGCCAGCAGCGCAGGACAGCAACGTAGCACTGAAGCTTTCTTT	CASSAGQQRSTEAFF
TRBV24-1	TRBD1	NA	TRBJ2-1	TGTGCCACCAGTGATTTTCGGGCCGGGACAGGGTCGAATGAGCAGTTCTTC	CATSDFRAGTGSNEQFF
TRBV23-1	TRBD1	NA	TRBJ2-6	TGCGCCAGCGGTCCCGCCCTAGGACAGGGACTCTCTGGGGCCAACGTCCTGACTTTC	CASGPALGQGLSGANVLTF
TRBV4-2	NA	NA	TRBJ2-2	TGTGCCAGCAGCCCGGACATAACGAACACCGGGGAGCTGTTTTTT	CASSPDITNTGELFF
TRBV29-1	NA	NA	TRBJ1-3	TGCAGCGTTGGGTCTTTCGGAAACACCATATATTTT	CSVGSFGNTIYF
TRBV7-9	NA	NA	TRBJ2-5	TGTGCCAGCAGCTTAGGAGGAGACCACCAAGAGACCCAGTACTTC	CASSLGGDHQETQYF
TRBV5-1	TRBD2	NA	TRBJ2-3	TGCGCCAGCAGCTTCCTAGCGGGGGGATACACAGATACGCAGTATTTT	CASSFLAGGYTDTQYF
TRBV7-9	NA	NA	TRBJ1-4	TGTGCCAGCAGTCAAGGGGTGGGTGAAAAACTGTTTTTT	CASSQGVGEKLFF
TRBV9	TRBD2	NA	TRBJ2-3	TGTGCCAGCAGCGTGACTAGCGGGGGCGATACGCAGTATTTT	CASSVTSGGDTQYF
TRBV4-1	TRBD2	NA	TRBJ2-1	TGCGCCAGCAGCCAAGTCGCGGGGGGAAATAATGAGCAGTTCTTC	CASSQVAGGNNEQFF